Described below is a single TCR beta chain sequence and its context. Its antigen has not been determined. Base qualities are not at hand, and no much larger clone is one base apart. This sample is drawn from a study of blood T cell repertoires in COVID-19 (TCRdb year 2020). The study in broad terms: The collaborator samples originated in the United States, Italy and Spain and spanned the acute and convalescent phases of COVID-19. The material from the prospective study consisted of cDNA or gDNA derived from T cells, B-cell-depleted T cells, or PBMCs. Deeply sampled blood TCRbeta repertoires from subjects exposed to, actively infected with, or recovered from COVID-19 were included in the dataset. A freely available public database, intended as a resource for researchers studying the immune response to SARS-CoV-2, is where the repertoires were released. The samples were drawn from two sources: the first 160 participants of the ongoing ImmuneRACE study, and fewer than 1,500 subjects contributed by 6 global collaborators. Sample metadata almost always included a de-identified subject ID, COVID-19 status, age in years and sex. HLA class I and class II types, where available, came from metadata supplied by the sample provider rather than from assay-based typing. Study-level results and caveats: Clinical and demographic metadata were provided uncurated, with the amount varying by source and participant.

V lost 0 bases and J lost 5 bases, and the count of bases not matched to a germline gene is 10. From a lookup of the germline V gene (reference sequence), CDR1 and CDR2 are SEHNR and FQNEAQ. The CDR3, cysteine through phenylalanine, is 17 amino acids long. Kept here is only the CDR3 DNA, which spans 51 bases and is read in frame from base 1. The immunoSEQ Assay, a bias-controlled multiplex PCR, was used to amplify TCRbeta CDR3 regions from genomic DNA. The study's own analysis went as follows. The number of nucleated cells in each sample was estimated from the amplification of reference gene primers within the assay. To quantify the absolute abundance of each unique TCRbeta CDR3 rearrangement, sequence reads were collapsed and filtered. For each sample, productive Simpson clonality was calculated as the square root of Simpson's diversity index over productive rearrangements. Imported from immuneACCESS, the table was reduced by TCRdb to in-frame sequences with V and J called. These copies leave out some clones; in studies compared against another copy, an unresolved V gene accounts for under half, and the cause of the remainder is not known. That table furnishes V, J and clone size, whereas the DNA furnished D and trimming. This sample gives 240,000 or so clones in total; roughly 86% of them show up just once. The ten largest clonotypes hold less than 4% of the sample.

Another Seattle source contributed samples from volunteer blood donors who had recovered from COVID-19. Whole blood was collected in K2EDTA tubes by collaborating institutions according to the institutions' own protocols. For TCRbeta analysis, collaborator samples were shipped as frozen whole blood, as isolated PBMCs, or as DNA extracted from either sample type. The sequenced material came from peripheral blood. The receptor was derived from a woman aged 25 to 45 who had recovered from COVID-19. The receptor chain draws on TRBV7-9 and TRBJ2-1, with 7 bases matching TRBD1. The DNA sequence is as follows: TGTGCCAGCAGCTTAGCACGACAGGGAAGGCGGAACAATGAGCAGTTCTTC. Its protein reads: CASSLARQGRRNNEQFF. The reference TRBV7-9 and TRBJ2-1 proteins fill in what lies around the CDR3, so the full variable domain reads DTGVSQNPRHKITKRGQNVTFRCDPISEHNRLYWYRQTLGQGPEFLTYFQNEAQLEKSRLLSDRFSAERPKGSFSTLEIQRTEQGDSAMYLCASSLARQGRRNNEQFFGPGTRLTVL.